This is a list of T cell receptor beta chains from one sample in a study of shared clonotypes between healthy human individuals. Sequencing was performed with immunoSEQ multiplex PCR; in TCRdb, only in-frame clones are kept and a portion is missing. The sample lists under 1 million clones; 80% to 95% were seen once. Sequenced input: naive CD8+ T cells sorted from blood. All receptors derive from a man under 40 in good health. Both conserved end residues are part of each CDR3. The D gene is left open where the match is weak. The listing skips clone size in some rows; elsewhere it reads once, few, many or a size class.

size,V,D,J,DNA,CDR3
NA,TRBV5-1,TRBD2,TRBJ2-7,TGCGCCAGCAGCGCGGGACTAGCGCAGTACTTC,CASSAGLAQYF
NA,TRBV7-9,NA,TRBJ2-1,TGTGCCAGCAGCAAAACAAGGAGAGGGGAAACCTACAATGAGCAGTTCTTC,CASSKTRRGETYNEQFF
NA,TRBV29-1,TRBD1,TRBJ1-2,TGCAGCGTTGATCCCGGGACAGGCTATGGCTACACCTTC,CSVDPGTGYGYTF
once,TRBV10-2,NA,TRBJ2-4,TGCGCCAGCAGTGAGAGGGGAAGCTATTGGGATACCAAAAACATTCAGTACTTC,CASSERGSYWDTKNIQYF
NA,TRBV7-9,TRBD2,TRBJ2-5,TGTGCCAGCAGCTTCATAGCGGGAGGCCCAGAGACCCAGTACTTC,CASSFIAGGPETQYF
NA,TRBV18,TRBD1,TRBJ2-7,TGTGCCAGCCTGTCCGGGACAGGACCCTACGAGCAGTACTTC,CASLSGTGPYEQYF
NA,TRBV15,TRBD2,TRBJ2-1,TGTGCCACCTCCCTAGCGGGAGGGAGCAATGAGCAGTTCTTC,CATSLAGGSNEQFF
NA,TRBV7-9,TRBD1,TRBJ2-3,TGTGCCAGCAGCCTTTCCCCCGGACAGGGTCTGGGCACAGATACGCAGTATTTT,CASSLSPGQGLGTDTQYF
NA,TRBV14,TRBD1,TRBJ2-7,TGTGCCAGCAGCCAAGATCTAAATCCCTGGACAGGACACTACGAGCAGTACTTC,CASSQDLNPWTGHYEQYF
once,TRBV2,NA,TRBJ1-1,TGTGCCAGCAGTGAAGGTGGCGCAGGGATCACTGAAGCTTTCTTT,CASSEGGAGITEAFF
NA,TRBV29-1,NA,TRBJ1-3,TGCAGCGTTGAGGGGCCTGGAAACACCATATATTTT,CSVEGPGNTIYF
NA,TRBV19,NA,TRBJ2-3,TGTGCCAGTAGTTCCCACACTATCACAGATACGCAGTATTTT,CASSSHTITDTQYF
NA,TRBV10-1,TRBD1,TRBJ2-7,TGCGCCAGCAGTGAGGGGACAGATTCCTACGAGCAGTACTTC,CASSEGTDSYEQYF
NA,TRBV7-2,TRBD2,TRBJ2-1,TGTGCCAGCAGTAGGACTAGCGGGCGCTATAATGAGCAGTTCTTC,CASSRTSGRYNEQFF
NA,TRBV28,NA,TRBJ1-3,TGTGCCAGCAGTTTACTGGAGTATCGAAACACCATATATTTT,CASSLLEYRNTIYF
once,TRBV5-1,NA,TRBJ2-1,TGCGCCAGCAGCTTGTTTACAGGGACAAACAGTGAGCAGTTCTTC,CASSLFTGTNSEQFF
NA,TRBV9,NA,TRBJ2-4,TGTGCCAGCGGTGCCAAAAACATTCAGTACTTC,CASGAKNIQYF
NA,TRBV7-9,NA,TRBJ2-5,TGTGCCAGCAGCGGTCGGGGACCGGGGCAAGAGACCCAGTACTTC,CASSGRGPGQETQYF
NA,TRBV10-3,NA,TRBJ1-4,TGTGCCATCAGTGAGTCGACTGAAAAACTGTTTTTT,CAISESTEKLFF
once,TRBV7-2,TRBD1,TRBJ2-1,TGTGCCAGCAGCTTCATACAGGGGAACTACAATGAGCAGTTCTTC,CASSFIQGNYNEQFF
NA,TRBV5-5,NA,TRBJ1-3,TGTGCCAGCAGTCCCGCTTGGGGAAACACCATATATTTT,CASSPAWGNTIYF
few,TRBV29-1,TRBD1,TRBJ2-1,TGCAGCGCGGGACAGGGCCCAAGGGGGCAGTTCTTC,CSAGQGPRGQFF
NA,TRBV28,NA,TRBJ2-1,TGTGCCAGCACCGGCCGGGACTTCAGCTCCTACAATGAGCAGTTCTTC,CASTGRDFSSYNEQFF
NA,TRBV11-3,NA,TRBJ2-1,TGTGCCAGCAGCTTAGTCTCCAACAATGAGCAGTTCTTC,CASSLVSNNEQFF
NA,TRBV7-2,TRBD1,TRBJ2-7,TGTGCCAGCAGCTTCTACAGGGGCTACGAGCAGTACTTC,CASSFYRGYEQYF
NA,TRBV27,NA,TRBJ1-1,TGTGCCAGCAGTGGACCCGGGCCGGAAAAGACTGAAGCTTTCTTT,CASSGPGPEKTEAFF
NA,TRBV2,NA,TRBJ2-1,TGTGCCAGCAGTGATAGGGACCACTACAATGAGCAGTTCTTC,CASSDRDHYNEQFF
NA,TRBV5-1,NA,TRBJ2-7,TGCGCCAGCAGCGCCTCTCGTAACGAGCAGTACTTC,CASSASRNEQYF
NA,TRBV29-1,NA,TRBJ2-5,TGCAGCGTTGAAGCCAAGGGAGTAACAGAGACCCAGTACTTC,CSVEAKGVTETQYF
NA,TRBV15,NA,TRBJ2-7,TGTGCCACCAGCAGGGACGCCTACGAGCAGTACTTC,CATSRDAYEQYF
NA,TRBV19,NA,TRBJ1-2,TGTGCCAGTAGTTGGGGTTTTGAGGGCTACACCTTC,CASSWGFEGYTF
once,TRBV7-8,NA,TRBJ2-7,TGTGCCAGCAGCTTCCCACCCAATATTTTAACCTACGAGCAGTACTTC,CASSFPPNILTYEQYF
NA,TRBV29-1,NA,TRBJ2-7,TGCAGCGTTGAGGCGCCGGACTCCTACGAGCAGTACTTC,CSVEAPDSYEQYF
NA,TRBV28,NA,TRBJ2-7,TGTGCCAGCAGTTTGCCGGACTCCTATGGGGAGCAGTACTTC,CASSLPDSYGEQYF
NA,TRBV27,NA,TRBJ2-2,TGTGCCAGCAGTTTATCGCAGGCGAACACCGGGGAGCTGTTTTTT,CASSLSQANTGELFF
NA,TRBV18,NA,TRBJ2-6,TGTGCCAGCTCACCATTTGCCCTCATCGACTCTCTGGGGGCCAACGTCCTGACTTTC,CASSPFALIDSLGANVLTF
NA,TRBV28,NA,TRBJ1-3,TGTGCCGGATCCGGGACAACTGGAAACACCATATATTTT,CAGSGTTGNTIYF
NA,TRBV27,TRBD1,TRBJ2-7,TGTGCCAGCAGTTTTGCAGGGGGCTCCTACGAGCAGTACTTC,CASSFAGGSYEQYF
NA,TRBV5-1,TRBD1,TRBJ2-7,TGCGCCAGCAGCTTGGGACAGGGAGCTAGCGAGCAGTACTTC,CASSLGQGASEQYF
once,TRBV5-4,NA,TRBJ1-3,TGTGCCAGCAGCTTGGAGGGGAGCTCTGGAAACACCATATATTTT,CASSLEGSSGNTIYF
NA,TRBV29-1,TRBD1,TRBJ2-1,TGCAGCGTCGGGACAGGGGGAGACAATGAGCAGTTCTTC,CSVGTGGDNEQFF
once,TRBV7-9,TRBD2,TRBJ2-7,TGTGCCAGCAGCCCGGGACGCGGGAGGAGCTCCCGGCACTACGAGCAGTACTTC,CASSPGRGRSSRHYEQYF
NA,TRBV7-9,NA,TRBJ2-2,TGTGCCAGCTTATCCGACACCGGGGAGCTGTTTTTT,CASLSDTGELFF
once,TRBV6-5,NA,TRBJ1-4,TGTGCCAGCGCGAGGGTAAATTTGGAAAATGAAAAACTGTTTTTT,CASARVNLENEKLFF
NA,TRBV5-4,NA,TRBJ2-2,TGTGCCAGCAGCTTAACAGAAAACACCGGGGAGCTGTTTTTT,CASSLTENTGELFF
NA,TRBV7-6,TRBD2,TRBJ2-3,TGTGCCAGCAGCTTAGTTTCTAGCGGACTCACAGATACGCAGTATTTT,CASSLVSSGLTDTQYF
NA,TRBV5-5,NA,TRBJ2-1,TGTGCCAGCAGCTTGAATGCAGGACTTCGATTGTACAATGAGCAGTTCTTC,CASSLNAGLRLYNEQFF
NA,TRBV11-2,NA,TRBJ2-1,TGTGCCAGCCTTCGGAGGGCCCTCTACAATGAGCAGTTCTTC,CASLRRALYNEQFF
NA,TRBV29-1,TRBD2,TRBJ2-3,TGCAGCGTTGAAGGGGGACTAGCGGGAGGGGTCACAGATACGCAGTATTTT,CSVEGGLAGGVTDTQYF
medium-sized,TRBV6-5,TRBD1,TRBJ2-7,TGTGCCAGCAGTACCGGGACAGGGGGCTACGAGCAGTACTTC,CASSTGTGGYEQYF
NA,TRBV28,TRBD1,TRBJ2-1,TGTGCCAGCAGGAATCCGGGACAGGTGATCGACAATGAGCAGTTCTTC,CASRNPGQVIDNEQFF
NA,TRBV29-1,NA,TRBJ2-5,TGCAGCGTTCAGGGACCCTGGGAGGAGACCCAGTACTTC,CSVQGPWEETQYF
NA,TRBV11-2,NA,TRBJ2-7,TGTGCCAGCACGGGGCGGCTGGACGAGCAGTACTTC,CASTGRLDEQYF
NA,TRBV11-2,TRBD1,TRBJ2-7,TGTGCCAGCAGCTCCACTACTACAGGGGGAGAGCAGTACTTC,CASSSTTTGGEQYF
NA,TRBV7-9,NA,TRBJ1-2,TGTGCCAGCAGCTTGGGGGGCCTTGGCTACACCTTC,CASSLGGLGYTF
NA,TRBV4-1,TRBD2,TRBJ2-7,TGCGCCAGCAGCCCGGGGACGGCGGGGGACGAGCAGTACTTC,CASSPGTAGDEQYF
NA,TRBV7-9,NA,TRBJ2-3,TGTGCCAGCAGCTTACCAGACTGGAATACGCAGTATTTT,CASSLPDWNTQYF
NA,TRBV7-9,TRBD1,TRBJ2-5,TGTGCCAGCCGACAGGGCCTAGAGACCCAGTACTTC,CASRQGLETQYF
NA,TRBV7-9,TRBD1,TRBJ2-5,TGTGCCAGCAGCTTCTCGGGGACAGAAGAGACCCAGTACTTC,CASSFSGTEETQYF